A selection of T cell receptor beta chains follows, all from one sample in a study of blood T cell repertoires in COVID-19. The assay was immunoSEQ multiplex PCR, and TCRdb's table has in-frame clones only and misses some. The sample lists 200,000 to 250,000 clones, under 90% occurring once. Sequencing was done on a sample of PBMCs or T cells enriched from blood (not recorded which). Every receptor here comes from a woman between 40 and 55 years old who had been exposed to COVID-19. Both conserved end residues are trimmed from each CDR3.

v_call	cdr3_aa
TRBV10-3	AISDRQKSQETQY
TRBV5-1	ASSLSQRGDDEQY
TRBV3-1/TRBV3-2	ASSQQGQKYEQY
TRBV4-1	ASSQRISGGASMELF
TRBV5-6	ASRPGTSGGFFL
TRBV11-3	ASSLGQTYTGELF
TRBV28	ASSTGTSATPSTDTQY
TRBV6-1	ASSEGLMNTEAF
TRBV19	ASNPADRGQQPQH
TRBV4-3	ASSHDRGGVEAF
TRBV23-1	ATKRLGTLQPQH
TRBV3-1/TRBV3-2	ASSLTGLETQY
TRBV10-3	AISDSISETQY
TRBV5-4	ASSFDRGVGEQY
TRBV30	AWSGGGFEAF
TRBV14	ASSQVEGNSPLH
TRBV2	ATGTGDSYEQY
TRBV28	ASVTGTGYGYT
TRBV4-2	ASSQAPLTGAYNSPLH
TRBV6-1	ASSGLTGGRERNGYT
TRBV9	ASSVALAGTDNEKLF
TRBV10-3	ASTGTGNEKLF
TRBV25-1	ASSALGPDRVRVNEQF
TRBV7-2	ASSWTSGGADTQY
TRBV9	ASSVAGTGVYGYT
TRBV5-4	ASSLVSAGDYEQY
TRBV5-1	ASSADRDTQY
TRBV18	ASSLRDYQSKNIQY
TRBV5-1	ASRSGSQSNYGYT
TRBV7-3	ASSLNSGGSTGELF
TRBV7-2	ASSLRWTSHVEQF
TRBV7-9	ASSLWQGPGNTIY
TRBV7-2	ASEAPEAF
TRBV3-1/TRBV3-2	ASSQSDRLNTEAF
TRBV7-9	ASSPRLAEVTDTQY
TRBV7-7	ASSRTGVETQY
TRBV6-4	ASNTGTGGLGQPQH
TRBV19	ASSRGQNTEAF
TRBV18	ASSPFLSRETQY
TRBV6-5	ASQIGGNTGELF
TRBV27	ASSFLGGPPNYGYT
TRBV2	ASSQQGTTEAF
TRBV5-4	ASSLIEGMNTEAF
TRBV19	AWTGDSNQPQH
TRBV5-1	ASSENRESGYEQY
TRBV7-2	ASSFVGAEGETQY
TRBV14	ASSLRGRSTEAF